This T cell receptor beta chain was found in a study of tumor and adjacent non-tumor tissue in lung cancer. Study information: Patients were aged roughly 30 to 76, some 10 men and roughly 5 women, stage I to III. Study-level results: Tumor tissue had significantly higher TCR diversity than normal lung.

TCRbeta libraries were built with three rounds of nested PCR, modified from ARM-PCR. Via MiXCR, TCRdb re-called the multiplex PCR reads, giving one row per CDR3 protein. The sample holds 130,000 or so distinct CDR3 sequences, about 66% seen once. A few counts support this clonotype. No antigen is known for it. A much larger clone sits a single nucleotide away, making a read error possible. The conserved phenylalanine or tryptophan normally closing the CDR3 is absent here, so this likely arose from a read error. This sample's RNA came from whole unsorted tissue. Newly diagnosed lung cancer patients had thoracic surgery in China, August–late 2014, without prior chemotherapy. Trimming pared 3 bases from V and 4 bases from J, leaving 18 bases between. Germline CDR1 reads DFQATT; CDR2 reads SNEGSKA (reference sequence). The CDR3 totals 16 residues.

This TCR was recovered from a man between 25 and 39 years old with non-small cell lung cancer. The gene calls are TRBV20-1 and TRBJ2-2; possible D gene TRBD1, 6 bases. Sequencing was performed on lung tumor tissue. The CDR3 DNA follows: TGCAGTGCTAGCCCGGACAGTTCGGGGCCCACCGGGGAGCTGTTTATT. It is translated as CSASPDSSGPTGELFI.